This T cell receptor beta chain comes out of a study of read filtering for tumor transcriptome and immune sequencing. The library was built from roughly 400 ng RNA with molecular barcoded adaptors for alpha/delta and beta/gamma chains. TCRdb reanalysed the reads using MiXCR and keeps one entry per CDR3 protein. The sample contains about 27,000 distinct CDR3 sequences, approximately 14% of which appear only once. The CDR3 covers 15 residues. Unmatched junction bases numbered 4, after V lost 4 bases and J lost 6 bases. The V gene's germline CDR1 is MGHRA and CDR2 YSYEKL. This clonotype was detected ten times or more.

The chain links TRBV4-1 to TRBJ2-1, with 12 bases lining up with TRBD1. This TCR was recovered from a donor at least 40 years old with multiple myeloma. Sequencing was carried out using a population of CD138-negative cells sorted from bone marrow. The CDR3 DNA sequence: TGCGCCAGCAGCCCGGGACAGGGGGCCTCCAATGAGCAGTTCTTC. Protein: CASSPGQGASNEQFF.